The 28 T cell receptor beta chains listed next were all sequenced from one sample in a study of cytomegalovirus exposure and HLA in healthy donors. PCR was performed using 60 Vbeta and 13 Jbeta primers. Repertoires were generated with immunoSEQ multiplex PCR, while TCRdb's copy carries only in-frame clones and drops some. The sample holds about 140,000 clones, 82% seen once. Sequencing input: PBMCs. The receptors were sampled from a male donor in good health and CMV-seronegative.

This sequence joins TRBV5-1 and TRBJ2-3; D is undetermined. CDR1 is SGHRS and CDR2 is YFSETQ in the germline V gene. The CDR3 covers 12 residues. The V end was cut by 1 base, the J end by 6 bases, with 6 bases between. The CDR3 protein is CASSLLSDTQYF. The CDR3 DNA reads TGCGCCAGCAGCTTGCTGAGTGATACGCAGTATTTT.

The CDR3 loop reads CASSQGADTQYF. The CDR3 bases are TGTGCCAGCAGCCAGGGGGCAGATACGCAGTATTTT. The chain joins TRBV11-2 to TRBJ2-3, with TRBD1 matching over 7 bases. V was clipped by 5 bases and J by 4 bases; unmatched bases: 0. The CDR3 runs to 12 residues. Germline loops: CDR1 SGHAT, CDR2 FQNNGV.

The chain carries TRBV5-6 and TRBJ1-2; D gene uncertain. From germline, CDR1 is SGHDT and CDR2 YYEEEE. V lost 0 bases and J 2 bases, leaving 11 bases between the germline ends. CDR3 size: 15 residues. The CDR3 sequence: CASSLAGAPNYGYTF. The CDR3 nucleotides read TGTGCCAGCAGCTTGGCAGGCGCCCCCAACTATGGCTACACCTTC.

V and J are TRBV28 and TRBJ2-1, with TRBD2 as a possible D gene (5 bases). The CDR3 covers 13 residues. Trimming removed 3 bases at V and 8 bases at J, with 11 bases between. From germline, CDR1 is MDHEN and CDR2 SYDVKM. The CDR3 protein is CASSFSPRDEQFF. The DNA for the CDR3 is TGTGCCAGCAGTTTCAGCCCGAGGGATGAGCAGTTCTTC.

The genes are TRBV7-2 and TRBJ2-3; 10 bases align to TRBD2. The germline CDR1 and CDR2 sequences are SGHTA and FQGNSA. CDR3 length: 15 amino acids. V dropped 2 bases and J dropped 2; count of bases not matched to a gene: 1. This CDR3 reads CASSLLAGDTDTQYF. CDR3 in DNA: TGTGCCAGCAGCTTACTAGCGGGAGACACAGATACGCAGTATTTT.

The chain employs TRBV9 and TRBJ2-7, with 7 bases matching TRBD2. V trimming: 0 bases; J trimming: 6 bases; junction bases outside the gene matches: 6. Germline assignment: CDR1 SGDLS and CDR2 YYNGEE. CDR3 length equals 14 residues. In DNA form, the CDR3 reads TGTGCCAGCAGCGTAGGGGGAGGGGTTTCCGAGCAGTACTTC. Encoded protein: CASSVGGGVSEQYF.

The chain carries TRBV7-9 and TRBJ1-6; 7 bases map to TRBD1. The CDR3 totals 14 residues. Germline CDR1 is SEHNR and CDR2 is FQNEAQ (reference sequence). The V and J ends lost 3 bases and 9 bases, in that order; junction bases with no gene match: 5. The CDR3 sequence: CASSLTGSSSPLHF. CDR3 nucleotide sequence: TGTGCCAGCAGCTTGACAGGGAGCAGTTCACCCCTCCACTTT.

The V and J genes are TRBV2 and TRBJ2-2; tentative D call: TRBD1 (6 bases). CDR1 and CDR2 (germline): SNHLY, FYNNEI. The CDR3 is 14 amino acids. V gave up 8 bases and J gave up 6 bases, with 16 bases separating them. The CDR3: CASEPGGEAGELFF. Here the CDR3 DNA reads TGTGCCAGCGAACCTGGGGGCGAGGCCGGGGAGCTGTTTTTT.

This chain joins TRBV9 and TRBJ1-4, with 7 bases that match TRBD1. Germline CDR1 is SGDLS and CDR2 is YYNGEE. The V gene end was trimmed by 0 bases and the J gene end by 7 bases; junction bases not matched to a gene: 12. The CDR3 extends over 17 amino acids. The chain's CDR3 is CASSVGGKGGAGEKLFF. CDR3 nucleotides: TGTGCCAGCAGCGTAGGGGGTAAAGGGGGCGCAGGTGAAAAACTGTTTTTT.

The chain is built from TRBV18 and TRBJ2-7; 9 nucleotides align to TRBD2. The CDR3 sequence is 15 residues long. The J segment lost 3 bases and the V segment lost 0 bases, leaving 3 bases of the junction unmatched. In germline, CDR1 is KGHSH, CDR2 LQKENI. CDR3 DNA sequence: TGTGCCAGCTCACCACCGACTAGCGGAAGCTACGAGCAGTACTTC. It encodes CASSPPTSGSYEQYF.

The genes are TRBV5-6 and TRBJ2-1; the match to TRBD2 covers 10 bases. The V and J ends lost 6 bases and 8 bases, in that order; junction bases with no gene match: 11. The CDR3 is 15 residues long. CDR1 and CDR2 (germline): SGHDT, YYEEEE. The CDR3 loop reads CASTISGGRSDEQFF. In DNA form, the CDR3 reads TGTGCCAGCACCATTAGCGGGGGGAGGTCTGATGAGCAGTTCTTC.

The J gene is TRBJ2-1, the V gene TRBV9; TRBD1 matches at 9 bases. The CDR3 has 15 amino acids. In germline, CDR1 is SGDLS, CDR2 YYNGEE. V was pared by 4 bases and J by 4 bases, with 6 bases of the junction left unmatched. CDR3 protein: CASSFDRGWYNEQFF. The CDR3 DNA follows: TGTGCCAGCAGCTTCGACAGGGGGTGGTACAATGAGCAGTTCTTC.

The chain carries TRBV10-1 and TRBJ2-4; a possible D gene is TRBD2 (6 bases). Germline CDR1 is WNHNN and CDR2 is SYGVQD (reference sequence). Trimming removed 4 bases from V and 3 bases from J, with 13 bases in between. The CDR3 length is 15 residues. The CDR3 reads CASSVGSGDKNIQYF. CDR3 bases: TGCGCCAGCAGTGTCGGTAGCGGAGACAAAAACATTCAGTACTTC.

In this sample, this clone turned up a few times. The chain combines TRBV29-1 with TRBJ2-7, with D possibly TRBD2 on 6 matching bases. CDR3 size: 10 residues. CDR1 SQVTM and CDR2 ANQGSEA come from the germline V gene. The germline V and J ends were trimmed by 4 bases and 5 bases, with 6 bases remaining between them. The CDR3 spells CSVGTNEQYF. The CDR3 nucleotides read TGCAGCGTTGGGACTAACGAGCAGTACTTC.

The gene calls are TRBV14 and TRBJ1-1, with TRBD1 identical over 11 bases. The CDR3 totals 15 residues. Looked up from germline, CDR1 is SGHDN and CDR2 is FVKESK. The ends lost 3 bases at V and 4 bases at J; junction bases unmatched: 4. In DNA, the CDR3 is TGTGCCAGCAGCCAGAGGACAGGGGGCGTCACTGAAGCTTTCTTT. It encodes CASSQRTGGVTEAFF.

This chain joins TRBV2 and TRBJ1-4; no firm D call. The CDR3 consists of 16 residues. V lost 4 bases and J 0 bases, leaving 12 bases between the germline ends. Germline CDR1 SNHLY, CDR2 FYNNEI. For the CDR3, the DNA is TGTGCCAGCAGTGGATCAGATCCTGCAACTAATGAAAAACTGTTTTTT. This sequence encodes CASSGSDPATNEKLFF.

This chain connects TRBV30 to TRBJ1-1; maybe TRBD1 (5 bases). The CDR3 has 15 amino acids. Germline CDR1 reads GTSNPN; CDR2 reads SVGIG (reference sequence). Deletions cut 5 bases from V and 5 bases from J, with 21 bases between. The CDR3 nucleotides read TGTGCCTGGGCATCGGGTCTGACGGGGGTAACTGAAGCTTTCTTT. Translating gives CAWASGLTGVTEAFF.

This chain uses TRBV4-1 with TRBJ1-2; the D gene is possibly TRBD1 (5 bases). Germline V gene data show CDR1 as MGHRA and CDR2 as YSYEKL. Trimming took 1 base from V and 6 from J, leaving 12 bases between them. This CDR3 has 14 residues. The CDR3 protein is CASSQAGQGHGYTF. The CDR3 nucleotides read TGCGCCAGCAGCCAAGCCGGGCAGGGCCATGGCTACACCTTC.

The rearrangement uses TRBV4-2 and TRBJ2-7, with 10 bases fitting TRBD1. Germline V gene lookup returns CDR1 LGHNA and CDR2 YNFKEQ. The length of the CDR3 is 15 residues. Trimming removed 1 base from V and 5 bases from J; junction bases left unmatched: 5. CDR3 coding DNA: TGTGCCAGCAGCCAAGGAGGACAGGGGGAAAACGAGCAGTACTTC. Residues: CASSQGGQGENEQYF.

This chain links TRBV27 with TRBJ2-2, with 9 bases fitting TRBD1. The CDR3 runs 15 residues. The trim removed 4 bases at V and 7 bases at J, leaving 7 bases unmatched. Germline V lookup: CDR1 MNHEY, CDR2 SMNVEV (reference sequence). CDR3 sequence: CASSWGTGTGGELFF. CDR3 in DNA: TGTGCCAGCAGTTGGGGGACAGGGACCGGCGGGGAGCTGTTTTTT.

V and J are TRBV7-9 and TRBJ2-3; the D is unclear. The CDR3 is 12 amino acids. Trimming took off 5 bases at V and 6 bases at J, with 9 bases between the two ends. The V gene's germline CDR1 is SEHNR and CDR2 FQNEAQ (reference sequence). This CDR3 reads CASSLRSDTQYF. DNA for the CDR3: TGTGCCAGCAGCCTTCGTTCGGATACGCAGTATTTT.

This clone was counted between two and nine times. This chain links TRBV11-2 with TRBJ2-3, with TRBD2 identical over 9 bases. This CDR3 is 17 amino acids long. CDR1 is SGHAT and CDR2 is FQNNGV in the germline V gene. The V gene end was trimmed by 2 bases and the J gene end by 2 bases; junction bases not matched to a gene: 8. CDR3 nucleotides: TGTGCCAGCAGCTTAATCGCGACTAGCGGATTCACAGATACGCAGTATTTT. Its protein is CASSLIATSGFTDTQYF.

The chain carries TRBV5-1 and TRBJ2-2; a weak D match, TRBD1 (8 bases). V was shortened by 4 bases and J by 6 bases, with 16 bases between the two germline ends. The CDR3 spans 15 residues. The germline CDR1 and CDR2 sequences are SGHRS and YFSETQ. In DNA form, the CDR3 reads TGCGCCAGCAGCCTCGACAGGGGAGGGGCCGGGGAGCTGTTTTTT. Translating it yields CASSLDRGGAGELFF.

V and J are TRBV27 and TRBJ2-2; D not resolved. The CDR3 is made up of 13 amino acids. Germline V gives CDR1 MNHEY, CDR2 SMNVEV (reference sequence). Deletions cut 6 bases from V and 2 bases from J, with 7 bases between. The CDR3 protein is CASSQLNTGELFF. The CDR3 DNA follows: TGTGCCAGCAGCCAACTTAACACCGGGGAGCTGTTTTTT.

The chain's CDR3 is CASSPTGGGILGYGYTF. The CDR3 DNA reads as TGTGCCAGCAGTCCTACGGGGGGCGGGATTTTGGGGTATGGCTACACCTTC. The chain recombines TRBV27 with TRBJ1-2; D perhaps matches TRBD1 (6 bases). Trimming took off 5 bases at V and 5 bases at J, with 24 bases between the two ends. The germline V gene encodes CDR1 MNHEY and CDR2 SMNVEV (reference sequence). The CDR3 length is 17 residues.

For this clone: Different DNA sequences within this sample yield the same CDR3. This chain links TRBV4-3 with TRBJ2-1, with TRBD2 matching 7 bases. CDR3 length equals 14 residues. CDR1 LGHNA and CDR2 YSLEER come from the germline V gene. Unmatched junction bases numbered 8, after V lost 5 bases and J lost 7 bases. The CDR3 DNA reads TGCGCCAGCAGCAGGAGCGGGGCCAAGAATGAGCAGTTCTTC. Translating it yields CASSRSGAKNEQFF.

The V call is TRBV5-4, the J call TRBJ2-3; 9 bases match TRBD2. Unmatched junction bases numbered 14, after V lost 0 bases and J lost 6 bases. There are 18 residues in the CDR3. Germline V gene lookup returns CDR1 SGHNT and CDR2 YYREEE (reference sequence). Here the CDR3 reads CASSLALGREGLGDTQYF. DNA for the CDR3: TGTGCCAGCAGCTTGGCGCTTGGGCGGGAGGGCCTTGGGGATACGCAGTATTTT.

The rearrangement joins TRBV7-9 to TRBJ2-3; no reliable D call. The germline CDR1 and CDR2 sequences are SEHNR and FQNEAQ (reference sequence). V lost 3 bases and J lost 5, with 9 bases in between. CDR3 length: 13 amino acids. Here the CDR3 reads CASSFPYEDTQYF. The CDR3 nucleotides are TGTGCCAGCAGCTTCCCCTATGAAGATACGCAGTATTTT.